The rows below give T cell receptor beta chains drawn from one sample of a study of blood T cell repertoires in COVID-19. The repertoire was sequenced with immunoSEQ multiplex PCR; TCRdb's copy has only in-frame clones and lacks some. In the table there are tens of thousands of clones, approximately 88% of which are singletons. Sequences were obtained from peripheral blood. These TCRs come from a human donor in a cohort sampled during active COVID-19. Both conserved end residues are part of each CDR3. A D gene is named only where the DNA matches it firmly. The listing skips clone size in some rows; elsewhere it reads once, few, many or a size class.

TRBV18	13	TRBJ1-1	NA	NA	CASSPGSGIEAFF	TGTGCCAGCTCACCAGGGTCCGGGATTGAAGCTTTCTTT
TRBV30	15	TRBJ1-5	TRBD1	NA	CAWRSTGTGNQPQHF	TGTGCCTGGAGATCCACCGGGACAGGGAATCAGCCCCAGCATTTT
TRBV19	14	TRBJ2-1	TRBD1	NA	CASRLQGDYNEQFF	TGTGCCAGTAGATTACAGGGGGACTACAATGAGCAGTTCTTC
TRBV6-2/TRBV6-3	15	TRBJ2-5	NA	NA	CASSLTGTTRETQYF	TGTGCCAGCAGTTTGACCGGGACAACGAGAGAGACCCAGTACTTC
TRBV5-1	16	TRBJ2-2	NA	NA	CASSSLEDSNTGELFF	TGCGCCAGCAGCTCGCTAGAGGACAGCAACACCGGGGAGCTGTTTTTT
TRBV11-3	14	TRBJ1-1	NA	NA	CASSRDRMNTEAFF	TGTGCCAGCAGCCGAGACAGGATGAACACTGAAGCTTTCTTT
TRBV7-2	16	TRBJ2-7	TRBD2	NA	CASSENGASGFYEQYF	TGTGCCAGCAGCGAAAATGGGGCTAGCGGTTTTTACGAGCAGTACTTC
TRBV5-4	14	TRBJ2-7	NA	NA	CASSPGFEGAEQYF	TGTGCCAGCAGCCCGGGTTTTGAGGGTGCGGAGCAGTACTTC
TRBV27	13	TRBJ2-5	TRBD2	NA	CASSSSGSETQYF	TGTGCCAGCAGTTCTAGCGGGAGTGAGACCCAGTACTTC
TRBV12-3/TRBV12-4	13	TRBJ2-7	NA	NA	CASSLGGIYEQYF	TGTGCCAGCAGTTTAGGCGGGATTTACGAGCAGTACTTC
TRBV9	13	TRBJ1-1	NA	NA	CASSVRVNTEAFF	TGTGCCAGCAGCGTTCGGGTGAACACTGAAGCTTTCTTT
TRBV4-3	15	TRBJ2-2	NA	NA	CASSLSGQNTGELFF	TGCGCCAGCAGCCTATCGGGACAGAACACCGGGGAGCTGTTTTTT
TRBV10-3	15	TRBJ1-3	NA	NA	CAIRPTEDSGNTIYF	TGTGCCATCAGACCTACTGAGGACTCTGGAAACACCATATATTTT
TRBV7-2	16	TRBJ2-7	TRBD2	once	CASSLEPGLAGGEQYF	TGTGCCAGCAGCTTAGAACCGGGACTAGCGGGGGGCGAGCAGTACTTC
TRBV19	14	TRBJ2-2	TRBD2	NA	CASSLPGGTGELFF	TGTGCCAGTAGTTTACCGGGAGGCACCGGGGAGCTGTTTTTT
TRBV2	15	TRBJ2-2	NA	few	CASSSTGHITGELFF	TGTGCCAGCAGTTCCACGGGACACATAACCGGGGAGCTGTTTTTT
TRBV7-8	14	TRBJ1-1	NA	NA	CASIPRRGNTEAFF	TGTGCCAGCATCCCGAGGCGGGGGAACACTGAAGCTTTCTTT
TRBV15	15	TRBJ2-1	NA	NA	CATSPQGGNYNEQFF	TGTGCCACCAGCCCGCAGGGCGGGAACTACAATGAGCAGTTCTTC
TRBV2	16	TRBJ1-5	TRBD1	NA	CASSEDRGHSNQPQHF	TGTGCCAGCAGTGAGGACAGGGGACATAGCAATCAGCCCCAGCATTTT
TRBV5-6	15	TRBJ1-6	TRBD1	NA	CASSLMGTANSPLHF	TGTGCCAGCAGCTTGATGGGGACAGCGAATTCACCCCTCCACTTT
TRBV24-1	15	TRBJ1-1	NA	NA	CATSDPRGEGTEAFF	TGTGCCACCAGTGACCCCCGGGGGGAGGGGACTGAAGCTTTCTTT
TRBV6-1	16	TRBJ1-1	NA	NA	CASSELGRELNTEAFF	TGTGCCAGCAGTGAGTTGGGGAGGGAATTGAACACTGAAGCTTTCTTT
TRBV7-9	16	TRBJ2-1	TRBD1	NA	CASSPSGQGAYNEQFF	TGTGCCAGCAGCCCGTCCGGACAGGGCGCCTACAATGAGCAGTTCTTC
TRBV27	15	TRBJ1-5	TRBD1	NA	CASSFHGTDLQPQHF	TGTGCCAGCAGTTTCCACGGGACAGACCTACAGCCCCAGCATTTT
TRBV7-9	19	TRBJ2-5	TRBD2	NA	CASILLRTSGRAWLETQYF	TGTGCCAGCATCCTCCTCCGGACTAGCGGGAGGGCCTGGTTGGAGACCCAGTACTTC
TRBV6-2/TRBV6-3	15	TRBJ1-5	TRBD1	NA	CASSSRTGGKQPQHF	TGTGCCAGCAGTTCACGGACAGGGGGAAAACAGCCCCAGCATTTT
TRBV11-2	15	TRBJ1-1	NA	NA	CASSLGAGPDTEAFF	TGTGCCAGCAGCTTGGGAGCGGGGCCTGACACTGAAGCTTTCTTT
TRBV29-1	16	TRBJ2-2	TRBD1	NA	CSPEGYRDRNTGELFF	TGCAGCCCAGAGGGGTATCGGGACAGAAACACCGGGGAGCTGTTTTTT
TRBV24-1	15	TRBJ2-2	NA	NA	CATSDFSGQTGELFF	TGTGCCACCAGTGATTTCTCCGGACAGACCGGGGAGCTGTTTTTT
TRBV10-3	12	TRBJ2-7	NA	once	CAISEARYEQYF	TGTGCCATCAGTGAGGCGAGATACGAGCAGTACTTC
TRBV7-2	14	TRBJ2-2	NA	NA	CASSLPQLSGELFF	TGTGCCAGCAGCTTACCCCAGTTATCCGGGGAGCTGTTTTTT
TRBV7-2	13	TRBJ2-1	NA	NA	CASSLVRGGEQFF	TGTGCCAGCAGCTTAGTTCGAGGCGGTGAGCAGTTCTTC
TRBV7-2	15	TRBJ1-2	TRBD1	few	CASSSSRTGHSGYTF	TGTGCCAGCAGCTCATCACGGACAGGACATTCTGGCTACACCTTC
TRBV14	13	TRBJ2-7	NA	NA	CASSQDSAYEQYF	TGTGCCAGCAGCCAAGATTCAGCCTACGAGCAGTACTTC
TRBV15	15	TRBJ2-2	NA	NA	CATSRAPGGTGELFF	TGTGCCACCAGCAGAGCTCCCGGGGGCACCGGGGAGCTGTTTTTT
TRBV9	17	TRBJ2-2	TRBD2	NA	CASSPRDSGVNTGELFF	TGTGCCAGCAGCCCCCGGGATAGCGGGGTGAACACCGGGGAGCTGTTTTTT
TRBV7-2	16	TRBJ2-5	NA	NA	CASSLTLQGPGETQYF	TGTGCCAGCAGCCTCACCTTACAGGGACCAGGAGAGACCCAGTACTTC
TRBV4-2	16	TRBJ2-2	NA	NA	CASSQGAGMESGELFF	TGTGCCAGCAGCCAAGGGGCAGGGATGGAGTCCGGGGAGCTGTTTTTT
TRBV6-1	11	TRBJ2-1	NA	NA	CASSERREQFF	TGTGCCAGCAGTGAAAGGAGGGAGCAGTTCTTC
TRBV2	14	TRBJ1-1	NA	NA	CASSVGGGNTEAFF	TGTGCCAGCAGTGTGGGGGGTGGGAACACTGAAGCTTTCTTT
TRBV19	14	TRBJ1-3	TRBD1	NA	CASSPQGVSNTIYF	TGTGCCAGTAGCCCCCAGGGGGTGTCTAACACCATATATTTT